The 13 T cell receptor beta chains below were found in one sample sequenced in a study of T cell responses to AZD1222 COVID-19 vaccine. The method was immunoSEQ multiplex PCR; TCRdb's version includes in-frame clones alone and lacks a portion of them. The sample yields over 100,000 clones, 84% seen once. This specimen consisted of peripheral blood, obtained on day 0 of AZD1222 vaccination. Receptors originate from an adult in good health.

The chain carries TRBV5-1 and TRBJ1-4; TRBD1 might be the D (5 bases). This CDR3 is built from 16 residues. V gave up 4 bases and J gave up 3 bases, with 16 bases separating them. Germline CDR1 reads SGHRS; CDR2 reads YFSETQ. The CDR3 here is CASSPPGRNANEKLFF. The CDR3 nucleotides read TGCGCCAGCAGCCCACCGGGACGGAACGCTAATGAAAAACTGTTTTTT.

This clone was detected only a few times. The V gene is TRBV19, the J gene TRBJ1-6; D possibly corresponds to TRBD1 (6 bases). The V gene's germline CDR1 is LNHDA and CDR2 SQIVND (reference sequence). Between the trimmed V and J ends, which lost 3 bases and 9 bases, there was a span of 18 bases. The CDR3 consists of 16 residues. The CDR3 coding sequence is TGTGCCAGTAGTATCGAGGGACATCTCGAGGGTTCACCCCTCCACTTT. Protein: CASSIEGHLEGSPLHF.

V gene TRBV7-9 combines with J gene TRBJ1-4; the D is unclear. CDR3 length: 15 residues. The ends were cut back, 4 bases at V and 7 bases at J, with 16 bases in the middle. The germline gives CDR1 SEHNR, CDR2 FQNEAQ (reference sequence). Here the CDR3 reads CASSSPFLGIEKLFF. DNA for the CDR3: TGTGCCAGCAGCTCCCCCTTCCTCGGGATTGAAAAACTGTTTTTT.

The chain has TRBV18 and TRBJ1-2; D not certain. Germline CDR1 KGHSH, CDR2 LQKENI. The V gene lost 6 bases and the J gene lost 8 bases, with 16 bases spanning the gap. This CDR3 region has 13 residues. The CDR3 DNA follows: TGTGCCAGCTCGCCCGCCGGGAATCAAGGCTACACCTTC. This encodes CASSPAGNQGYTF.

The V and J genes are TRBV10-2 and TRBJ1-1; D uncertain. From germline, CDR1 is WSHSY and CDR2 SAAADI. With 6 bases removed from V and 5 bases from J, the gap between germline ends came to 16 bases. This CDR3 is 14 amino acids long. CDR3 amino acids: CASRDDGWRTEAFF. As DNA, the CDR3 is TGCGCCAGCAGGGACGACGGGTGGCGAACTGAAGCTTTCTTT.

The chain is built from TRBV30 and TRBJ1-4; D unclear. CDR3 length: 15 residues. The germline CDR1 and CDR2 sequences are GTSNPN and SVGIG (reference sequence). Between the trimmed V and J ends, which lost 0 bases and 7 bases, there was a span of 15 bases. The DNA for the CDR3 is TGTGCCTGGAGTGTTTCGGTAGGGCCGGGTGAAAAACTGTTTTTT. This encodes CAWSVSVGPGEKLFF.

V usage is TRBV29-1 and J usage is TRBJ1-4, with D perhaps matching TRBD1 (6 bases). Germline CDR1 SQVTM, CDR2 ANQGSEA. Between the trimmed V and J ends, which lost 8 bases and 7 bases, there was a span of 14 bases. This CDR3 region has 12 residues. CDR3 sequence reads: CSLKGRGEKLFF. In DNA, the CDR3 is TGCAGCCTCAAGGGCAGGGGTGAAAAACTGTTTTTT.

This rearrangement joins TRBV18 to TRBJ1-2, with D perhaps TRBD1 (6 bases). The ends were cut back, 3 bases at V and 8 bases at J, with 19 bases in the middle. Germline loops: CDR1 KGHSH, CDR2 LQKENI. The CDR3 covers 15 residues. The CDR3: CASSPLDGGSGGYTF. CDR3 coding DNA: TGTGCCAGCTCACCTTTGGACGGGGGCAGCGGCGGCTACACCTTC.

The chain joins TRBV6-6 to TRBJ2-6; D may match TRBD1 or TRBD2 (6 bases each). In germline, CDR1 is MNHNY, CDR2 SVGAGI (reference sequence). The CDR3 consists of 16 residues. Trimming took 5 bases from V and 2 from J, leaving 13 bases between them. CDR3 loop: CASSTRRGAGANVLTF. DNA of the CDR3: TGTGCCAGCAGTACCCGTAGGGGGGCTGGGGCCAACGTCCTGACTTTC.

The V call is TRBV2, the J call TRBJ2-2; D may correspond to TRBD1 or TRBD2 (5 bases each). The CDR3 is 14 amino acids. From germline, CDR1 is SNHLY and CDR2 FYNNEI. The ends were cut back, 7 bases at V and 4 bases at J, with 13 bases in the middle. The CDR3 sequence: CASTWDGVTGELFF. The CDR3 DNA sequence: TGTGCCAGCACTTGGGACGGCGTCACCGGGGAGCTGTTTTTT.

This clone has a handful of counts. The chain employs TRBV6-6 and TRBJ1-2; TRBD1 matches at 7 bases. J lost 4 bases, V lost 8 bases, and 4 bases had no gene match. The CDR3 consists of 12 residues. The germline V gene encodes CDR1 MNHNY and CDR2 SVGAGI (reference sequence). The CDR3 region has the DNA TGTGCCAGCGACAGGGAGAGCTATGGCTACACCTTC. As protein: CASDRESYGYTF.

This chain links TRBV27 with TRBJ2-3, with 12 positions matching TRBD2. This CDR3 has 16 amino acids. Germline V gene lookup returns CDR1 MNHEY and CDR2 SMNVEV (reference sequence). J lost 9 bases, V lost 6 bases, and 13 bases had no gene match. DNA for the CDR3: TGTGCCAGCAGGCAAGCTAGCGGGGGGGCCAGAGAAACGCAGTATTTT. This sequence encodes CASRQASGGARETQYF.

This clone was detected a few times. This chain links TRBV27 with TRBJ1-6; 8 positions match TRBD1. The V segment lost 5 bases and the J segment 7 bases; nucleotides outside the gene matches: 10. In germline, CDR1 is MNHEY, CDR2 SMNVEV (reference sequence). CDR3 length equals 16 residues. This CDR3 reads CASSPKAGQENSPLHF. Here the CDR3 DNA reads TGTGCCAGCAGTCCTAAGGCGGGACAGGAGAATTCACCCCTCCACTTT.